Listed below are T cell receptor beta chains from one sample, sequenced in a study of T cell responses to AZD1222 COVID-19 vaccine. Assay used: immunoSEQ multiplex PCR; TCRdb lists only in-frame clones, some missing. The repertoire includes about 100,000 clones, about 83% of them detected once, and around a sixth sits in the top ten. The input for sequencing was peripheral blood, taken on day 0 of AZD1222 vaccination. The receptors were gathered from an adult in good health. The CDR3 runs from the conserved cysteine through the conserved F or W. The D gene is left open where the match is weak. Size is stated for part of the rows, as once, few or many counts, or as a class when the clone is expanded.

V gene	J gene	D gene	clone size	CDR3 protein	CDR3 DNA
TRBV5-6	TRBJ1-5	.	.	CASSFGWGAGQPQHF	TGTGCCAGCAGCTTTGGTTGGGGGGCTGGTCAGCCCCAGCATTTT
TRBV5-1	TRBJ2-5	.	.	CASSNGRSGETQYF	TGCGCCAGCAGCAACGGGAGATCTGGGGAGACCCAGTACTTC
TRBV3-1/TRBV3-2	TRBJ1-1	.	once	CASSQDRVIGKEAFF	TGTGCCAGCAGCCAAGACAGGGTCATCGGGAAAGAAGCTTTCTTT
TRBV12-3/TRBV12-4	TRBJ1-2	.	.	CAIGANYGYTF	TGTGCCATCGGGGCTAACTATGGCTACACCTTC
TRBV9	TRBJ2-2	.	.	CASSVGGANTGELFF	TGTGCCAGCAGCGTAGGGGGAGCGAACACCGGGGAGCTGTTTTTT
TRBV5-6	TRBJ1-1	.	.	CASSPRVSGTEAFF	TGTGCCAGCAGCCCCAGGGTCTCGGGCACTGAAGCTTTCTTT
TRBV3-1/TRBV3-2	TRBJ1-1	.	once	CASSQVGQEDPMSFF	TGTGCCAGCAGCCAAGTTGGGCAGGAGGACCCTATGTCTTTCTTT
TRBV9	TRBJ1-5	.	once	CASSVGEDQPQHF	TGTGCCAGCAGCGTGGGGGAGGATCAGCCCCAGCATTTT
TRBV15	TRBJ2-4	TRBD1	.	CATSRTGTGENIQYF	TGTGCCACCAGCAGAACCGGGACAGGAGAAAACATTCAGTACTTC
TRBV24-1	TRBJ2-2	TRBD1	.	CATRASGTGGSGELFF	TGTGCCACCAGAGCTTCCGGGACAGGGGGATCCGGGGAGCTGTTTTTT
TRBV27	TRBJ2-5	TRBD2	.	CASSLAGGRIRETQYF	TGTGCCAGCAGTTTAGCTGGCGGGAGGATTCGTGAGACCCAGTACTTC
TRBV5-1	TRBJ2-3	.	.	CASMVAGHITDTQYF	TGCGCCAGCATGGTTGCGGGCCACATCACAGATACGCAGTATTTT
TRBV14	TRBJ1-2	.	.	CASSQQPLDYGYTF	TGTGCCAGCAGCCAACAGCCCCTAGACTATGGCTACACCTTC
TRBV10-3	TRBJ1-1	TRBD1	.	CASQGGRAEAFF	TGTGCCAGCCAGGGGGGGAGGGCTGAAGCTTTCTTT
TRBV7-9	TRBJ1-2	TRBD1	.	CASSPIRDRVNYGYTF	TGTGCCAGCAGCCCTATCCGGGACAGAGTTAACTATGGCTACACCTTC
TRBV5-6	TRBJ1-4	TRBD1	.	CASSSAGTGDEKLFF	TGTGCCAGCAGCTCGGCCGGGACAGGGGATGAAAAACTGTTTTTT
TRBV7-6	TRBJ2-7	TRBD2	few	CASSVSGTISYEQYF	TGTGCCAGCAGCGTTAGCGGGACCATCTCCTACGAGCAGTACTTC
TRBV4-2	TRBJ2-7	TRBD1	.	CASSQGAGTAYEQYF	TGTGCCAGCAGCCAAGGGGCCGGGACAGCCTACGAGCAGTACTTC
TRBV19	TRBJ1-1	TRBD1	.	CASSRDRGEGTEAFF	TGTGCCAGTAGTAGAGACAGGGGAGAGGGCACTGAAGCTTTCTTT
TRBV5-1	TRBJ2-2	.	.	CASSLTVNTGELFF	TGCGCCAGCAGCTTGACGGTGAACACCGGGGAGCTGTTTTTT
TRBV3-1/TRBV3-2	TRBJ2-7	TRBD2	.	CASSQPGLALYEQYF	TGTGCCAGCAGCCAACCGGGACTAGCCCTCTACGAGCAGTACTTC
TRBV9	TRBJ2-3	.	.	CASSVADTQYF	TGTGCCAGCAGCGTAGCAGATACGCAGTATTTT
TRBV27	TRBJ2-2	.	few	CASMSLGNTGELFF	TGTGCCAGCATGAGCTTGGGGAACACCGGGGAGCTGTTTTTT
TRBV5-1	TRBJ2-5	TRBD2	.	CASTGGAGEETQYF	TGCGCCAGCACCGGGGGGGCGGGGGAAGAGACCCAGTACTTC
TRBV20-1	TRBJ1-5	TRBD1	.	CSASSETGVQPQHF	TGCAGTGCTAGTTCTGAGACAGGGGTACAGCCCCAGCATTTT
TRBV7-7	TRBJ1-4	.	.	CASSPSDSDKLFF	TGTGCCAGCAGCCCCTCAGACAGTGACAAACTGTTTTTT
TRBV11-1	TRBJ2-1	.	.	CASSLALFLGDNEQFF	TGTGCCAGCAGCTTAGCGTTATTCCTGGGCGACAATGAGCAGTTCTTC
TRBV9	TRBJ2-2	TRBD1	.	CASSPGTGGNTGELFF	TGTGCCAGCAGCCCCGGGACAGGGGGTAACACCGGGGAGCTGTTTTTT
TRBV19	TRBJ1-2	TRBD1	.	CASSINIGQARGYTF	TGTGCCAGTAGTATAAATATTGGACAGGCTCGGGGCTACACCTTC
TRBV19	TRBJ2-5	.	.	CASSGQETQYF	TGTGCCAGTAGCGGGCAAGAGACCCAGTACTTC
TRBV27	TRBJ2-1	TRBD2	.	CASRLAGTSYNEQFF	TGTGCCAGCAGATTAGCGGGGACCTCCTACAATGAGCAGTTCTTC
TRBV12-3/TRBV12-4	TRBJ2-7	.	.	CASSSWTQYEQYF	TGTGCCAGCAGTTCATGGACTCAGTACGAGCAGTACTTC
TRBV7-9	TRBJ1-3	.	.	CASSLTRRGYSGNTIYF	TGTGCCAGCAGCTTAACCCGGCGGGGTTACTCTGGAAACACCATATATTTT